The 23 T cell receptor beta chains below all came from one sample that was sequenced in a study of T cells in tuberculosis. Clones were sequenced by immunoSEQ multiplex PCR, and TCRdb holds only the in-frame ones, with some missing. This table holds over 30,000 clones, 97% found once. Sequencing was carried out using PBMCs. All receptors derive from a donor under 30 with latent tuberculosis or without tuberculosis infection.

The chain employs TRBV18 and TRBJ2-7; D ambiguous. With 3 bases removed from V and 7 bases from J, the gap between germline ends came to 10 bases. Germline loops: CDR1 KGHSH, CDR2 LQKENI. CDR3 size: 12 residues. The CDR3 bases are TGTGCCAGCTCACCTCCCCGCGGAGAGCAGTACTTC. This sequence encodes CASSPPRGEQYF. Filled out from reference TRBV18 and TRBJ2-7, the complete variable domain reads NAGVMQNPRHLVRRRGQEARLRCSPMKGHSHVYWYRQLPEEGLKFMVYLQKENIIDESGMPKERFSAEFPKEGPSILRIQQVVRGDSAAYFCASSPPRGEQYFGPGTRLTVT.

This chain joins TRBV7-2 and TRBJ1-5, with a possible D match to TRBD1 (5 bases). The CDR3 extends over 15 amino acids. Germline values: CDR1 SGHTA, CDR2 FQGNSA. The ends were cut back, 0 bases at V and 2 bases at J, with 8 bases in the middle. Here the CDR3 DNA reads TGTGCCAGCAGCTTAGCAGTGACAGGCAATCAGCCCCAGCATTTT. It codes for CASSLAVTGNQPQHF.

The chain has TRBV6-7 and TRBJ1-2; 7 bases are shared with TRBD1. TRBV6-7 is an open reading frame whose function is uncertain. The CDR3 totals 14 residues. V shed 2 bases, J shed 6 bases, and the junction held 6 bases outside the gene matches. The CDR3 region has the DNA TGTGCCAGCAGTTACGTGGACAGGAGGGATGGCTACACCTTC. Residues: CASSYVDRRDGYTF.

V gene TRBV19 combines with J gene TRBJ2-2; 9 nucleotides align to TRBD1. This CDR3 region has 15 residues. Trimming took 6 bases from V and 1 from J; bases not matched to a gene: 3. Germline CDR1 reads LNHDA; CDR2 reads SQIVND (reference sequence). CDR3 DNA sequence: TGTGCCAGTAGGGGGACAGGGATGAACACCGGGGAGCTGTTTTTT. Amino acid sequence: CASRGTGMNTGELFF. Using reference TRBV19 and TRBJ2-2 for the parts outside the CDR3, the full variable domain is DGGITQSPKYLFRKEGQNVTLSCEQNLNHDAMYWYRQDPGQGLRLIYYSQIVNDFQKGDIAEGYSVSREKKESFPLTVTSAQKNPTAFYLCASRGTGMNTGELFFGEGSRLTVL.

The CDR3 loop is CASSFTGHNQPQHF. In nucleotides, the CDR3 is TGTGCCAGCAGCTTCACCGGACATAATCAGCCCCAGCATTTT. The chain links TRBV28 to TRBJ1-5; a possible D gene is TRBD1 (5 bases). Deletions cut 6 bases from V and 4 bases from J, with 13 bases between. The CDR3 spans 14 residues. CDR1 and CDR2 (germline): MDHEN, SYDVKM.

The chain joins TRBV11-2 to TRBJ1-2; D possibly corresponds to TRBD1 (6 bases). Germline-derived CDR1 and CDR2 are SGHAT and FQNNGV. The V end lost 5 bases, the J end lost 8 bases, and 18 bases lay between the germline ends. CDR3 length equals 14 residues. The CDR3 DNA is TGTGCCAGCAGCCATCGGGGGGGCCGCTCAGGCTACACCTTC. Translated, it gives CASSHRGGRSGYTF.

The chain combines TRBV7-8 with TRBJ1-5; D call uncertain. There are 16 residues in the CDR3. Per germline, CDR1 SGHVS and CDR2 FQNEAQ. V was trimmed by 6 bases and J by 7 bases, leaving 22 bases between them. Here the CDR3 DNA reads TGTGCCAGCAGTCTTGGGAACGGAGGTACGGGGCAGCCCCAGCATTTT. The encoded protein is CASSLGNGGTGQPQHF. The variable domain in full, completed from reference TRBV7-8 and TRBJ1-5, reads GAGVSQSPRYKVAKRGQDVALRCDPISGHVSLFWYQQALGQGPEFLTYFQNEAQLDKSGLPSDRFFAERPEGSVSTLKIQRTQQEDSAVYLCASSLGNGGTGQPQHFGDGTRLSIL.

This sequence joins TRBV2 and TRBJ2-3, with 8 nucleotides matching TRBD2. This CDR3 has 11 amino acids. V lost 7 bases and J lost 14; bases outside the gene matches: 8. Germline V lookup: CDR1 SNHLY, CDR2 FYNNEI. The CDR3 coding sequence is TGTGCCAGCATAGGAGCGGGGGTGTTGTATTTT. It is translated as CASIGAGVLYF.

This sequence joins TRBV5-6 and TRBJ1-5, with D possibly matching TRBD1 (5 bases). V dropped 0 bases and J dropped 0 bases, with 10 bases sitting between them. CDR3 length equals 16 residues. Germline V gene data show CDR1 as SGHDT and CDR2 as YYEEEE. The CDR3 coding sequence is TGTGCCAGCAGCTTGGTACAGGATTATAGCAATCAGCCCCAGCATTTT. Protein product: CASSLVQDYSNQPQHF. Together with reference TRBV5-6 and TRBJ1-5, the CDR3 gives the full variable domain: DAGVTQSPTHLIKTRGQQVTLRCSPKSGHDTVSWYQQALGQGPQFIFQYYEEEERQRGNFPDRFSGHQFPNYSSELNVNALLLGDSALYLCASSLVQDYSNQPQHFGDGTRLSIL.

This chain connects TRBV7-3 to TRBJ2-1, with TRBD2 identical over 13 bases. V gave up 5 bases and J gave up 12 bases; unmatched junction bases: 13. The CDR3 has 16 amino acids. Per the germline V gene, CDR1 is SGHTA and CDR2 is FQGTGA. DNA of the CDR3: TGTGCCAGCAGCACCCGGACTAGCGGGAGCGGTATTGGGCAGTTCTTC. This sequence encodes CASSTRTSGSGIGQFF. The full variable domain, completed using reference TRBV7-3 and TRBJ2-1, is GAGVSQTPSNKVTEKGKYVELRCDPISGHTALYWYRQSLGQGPEFLIYFQGTGAADDSGLPNDRFFAVRPEGSVSTLKIQRTERGDSAVYLCASSTRTSGSGIGQFFGPGTRLTVL.

In DNA, the CDR3 is TGTGCCAGCAGTCAGGGAGGGCAGTATTTT. As protein: CASSQGGQYF. The chain employs TRBV2 and TRBJ2-3; D might be TRBD2 (6 bases). From germline, CDR1 is SNHLY and CDR2 FYNNEI. The CDR3 extends over 10 amino acids. The V gene lost 5 bases and the J gene lost 11 bases, with 8 bases spanning the gap.

The chain combines TRBV2 with TRBJ1-3; 10 nucleotides line up with TRBD1. V trimming: 6 bases; J trimming: 2 bases; junction bases outside the gene matches: 4. Germline V CDR1 and CDR2: SNHLY, FYNNEI. The CDR3 length is 15 residues. The CDR3 nucleotides are TGTGCCAGCAGGACTGGACAGGGGGCTGGAAACACCATATATTTT. Translating gives CASRTGQGAGNTIYF. Full variable domain (missing parts from reference TRBV2 and TRBJ1-3): EPEVTQTPSHQVTQMGQEVILRCVPISNHLYFYWYRQILGQKVEFLVSFYNNEISEKSEIFDDQFSVERPDGSNFTLKIRSTKLEDSAMYFCASRTGQGAGNTIYFGEGSWLTVV.

J is TRBJ2-4 and V is TRBV2; 8 bases map to TRBD1. Germline CDR1 SNHLY, CDR2 FYNNEI. The V segment lost 5 bases and the J segment 0 bases; nucleotides outside the gene matches: 6. This CDR3 spans 16 amino acids. CDR3 sequence: CASSFGQGLAKNIQYF. The CDR3 DNA follows: TGTGCCAGCAGTTTTGGACAGGGCCTAGCCAAAAACATTCAGTACTTC.

V usage is TRBV5-1 and J usage is TRBJ2-7; perhaps TRBD1 as D (6 bases). CDR3 length equals 14 residues. Trimming cost V 3 bases and J 6 bases, with 16 bases left between them. CDR1 is SGHRS, CDR2 YFSETQ, per germline. This CDR3 is CASSSSGVGGEQYF. Here the CDR3 DNA reads TGCGCCAGCAGCTCGTCAGGGGTGGGCGGCGAGCAGTACTTC.

V and J are TRBV5-1 and TRBJ2-2; TRBD1 is a possible D gene (6 bases). V was pared by 4 bases and J by 0 bases, with 10 bases between. The germline CDR1 and CDR2 sequences are SGHRS and YFSETQ. This CDR3 has 15 amino acids. The CDR3 bases are TGCGCCAGCAGCCCATGGACAGCGAACACCGGGGAGCTGTTTTTT. Its translation: CASSPWTANTGELFF.

The chain couples TRBV9 to TRBJ2-1; 9 bases are shared with TRBD2. V dropped 4 bases and J dropped 5; count of bases not matched to a gene: 16. This CDR3 spans 18 amino acids. Germline V CDR1 and CDR2: SGDLS, YYNGEE. CDR3 in amino acids: CASSSPRTPSGANNEQFF. The CDR3 DNA follows: TGTGCCAGCAGCTCACCAAGGACCCCTAGCGGGGCCAACAATGAGCAGTTCTTC.

Here the CDR3 reads CASSLTDRVGANVLTF. CDR3 DNA sequence: TGTGCCAGCAGCTTAACAGACAGGGTTGGGGCCAACGTCCTGACTTTC. The chain employs TRBV5-5 and TRBJ2-6; 7 positions agree with TRBD1. V was pared by 2 bases and J by 3 bases, with 5 bases of the junction left unmatched. This CDR3 is 16 amino acids long. Germline CDR1 reads SGHKS; CDR2 reads YYEKEE (reference sequence).

The genes are TRBV5-1 and TRBJ2-3; tentatively, D is TRBD1 (5 bases). In germline, CDR1 is SGHRS, CDR2 YFSETQ. CDR3 size: 17 residues. Trimming pared 2 bases from V and 2 bases from J, leaving 18 bases between. CDR3 sequence (DNA): TGCGCCAGCAGCTTTTCACAAAGACAGAGCCACACAGATACGCAGTATTTT. This encodes CASSFSQRQSHTDTQYF.

In its sample, this clone was seen once. The CDR3 region is CASSFLAGGIQERYEQYF. CDR3 sequence (DNA): TGTGCCAGCAGCTTCTTAGCGGGAGGGATCCAAGAAAGGTACGAGCAGTACTTC. The V gene is TRBV7-6, the J gene TRBJ2-7; TRBD2 matches at 11 bases. V dropped 3 bases and J dropped 4; count of bases not matched to a gene: 14. Germline V gene data show CDR1 as SGHVS and CDR2 as FNYEAQ. This CDR3 is built from 18 residues.

DNA for the CDR3: TGTGCCAGCAGTAGCCCGGGACTGATTGAGACCCAGTACTTC. Amino acid sequence: CASSSPGLIETQYF. This chain uses TRBV6-5 with TRBJ2-5, with D perhaps TRBD2 (6 bases). CDR1 is MNHEY, CDR2 SVGAGI, per germline. The CDR3 spans 14 residues. Trimming pared 5 bases from V and 5 bases from J, leaving 15 bases between.

The chain carries TRBV7-9 and TRBJ1-3; a weak D match, TRBD1 (6 bases). Germline V gives CDR1 SEHNR, CDR2 FQNEAQ (reference sequence). V was trimmed by 5 bases and J by 1 base, leaving 18 bases between them. The CDR3 is made up of 17 amino acids. CDR3 residues: CASSPKSTGLSGNTIYF. In DNA, the CDR3 is TGTGCCAGCAGCCCTAAATCGACAGGCCTTTCTGGAAACACCATATATTTT.

The chain combines TRBV7-9 with TRBJ2-3; tentative D call: TRBD2 (7 bases). The CDR3 consists of 14 residues. V lost 4 bases and J lost 4, with 12 bases in between. The germline V gene encodes CDR1 SEHNR and CDR2 FQNEAQ (reference sequence). CDR3 residues: CASSSRGGSDTQYF. CDR3 DNA: TGTGCCAGCAGCTCGAGGGGGGGCTCAGATACGCAGTATTTT.

This chain joins TRBV30 and TRBJ2-3; D is unresolved. The V end was cut by 7 bases, the J end by 0 bases, with 8 bases between. From germline, CDR1 is GTSNPN and CDR2 SVGIG (reference sequence). The CDR3 runs 12 residues. This CDR3 reads CASRRSTDTQYF. CDR3 nucleotide sequence: TGTGCCTCCCGTCGGAGCACAGATACGCAGTATTTT.